This T cell receptor beta chain comes out of a study of regulatory T cells in long-lasting Graves disease. V trimming: 4 bases; J trimming: 2 bases; junction bases outside the gene matches: 7. CDR1 and CDR2 (germline): SQVTM, ANQGSEA. The CDR3 extends over 15 amino acids. The time point: persistent/refractory GD, antithyroid drugs over 5 years with positive TRAb. PBMC-extracted RNA yielded the TCR library. CDR3 regions were amplified by Arm-PCR using iRepertoire HTBI primers to build TCR beta libraries. TCRdb ran MiXCR on the multiplex PCR reads and lists one entry per CDR3 protein. The sample shows approximately 360,000 distinct CDR3 sequences, 20% to 25% of them seen only once.

This chain joins TRBV29-1 and TRBJ2-2, with 7 bases that match TRBD1. The sample was peripheral blood mononuclear cells (PBMCs), taken when the disease was refractory, from a patient treated with antithyroid drugs. The sequence derives from a woman between 40 and 50 years old with Graves disease. CDR3 protein: CSVGGGQDNTGELFF. CDR3 DNA: TGCAGCGTTGGTGGCGGACAGGACAACACCGGGGAGCTGTTTTTT.